These 7 T cell receptor beta chains came from one sample sequenced in a study of blood T cell repertoires in COVID-19 (dated by TCRdb to about 2020). Receptor libraries were prepared by the immunoSEQ multiplex PCR assay. TCRdb retrieved this table from immuneACCESS and kept in-frame rearrangements only. Not all clones are present; in checked studies, unresolved V genes account for under half, and no reason is known for the remainder. The sample data list 150,000 to 250,000 clones, and 90% to 95% of these were observed just once. The ten most abundant clones make up approximately 0.8% of the sample. The sample taken for sequencing was peripheral blood. These receptors all come from a young man with COVID-19, enrolled during active disease.

V gene TRBV7-9 combines with J gene TRBJ1-2, with D possibly TRBD1 on 6 matching bases. Trimming left V 1 base short and J 3 bases short, with 15 bases between. CDR3 size: 16 residues. Germline V lookup: CDR1 SEHNR, CDR2 FQNEAQ (reference sequence). The CDR3 DNA reads TGTGCCAGCAGCTTAGGATCAGGGGCGGTGGACTATGGCTACACCTTC. This codes for CASSLGSGAVDYGYTF.

The CDR3 here is CASSLVAETQIPEAFF. Written as DNA, the CDR3 is TGCGCCAGCAGCTTGGTGGCCGAAACGCAGATCCCTGAAGCTTTCTTT. This rearrangement joins TRBV5-1 to TRBJ1-1, with unresolved D. This CDR3 has 16 residues. The germline V and J ends were trimmed by 0 bases and 6 bases, with 18 bases remaining between them. The germline CDR1 and CDR2 sequences are SGHRS and YFSETQ.

The genes are TRBV11-2 and TRBJ2-1, with a possible D match to TRBD1 (5 bases). V was trimmed by 4 bases and J by 5 bases, leaving 9 bases between them. The CDR3 spans 13 residues. In germline, CDR1 is SGHAT, CDR2 FQNNGV. CDR3: CASSSDRDNEQFF. CDR3 nucleotide sequence: TGTGCCAGCAGCTCCGACAGAGACAATGAGCAGTTCTTC.

This chain uses TRBV6-6 with TRBJ2-2; no firm D call. The CDR3 length is 12 residues. CDR1 MNHNY and CDR2 SVGAGI come from the germline V gene (reference sequence). Deletions cut 2 bases from V and 6 bases from J, with 4 bases between. CDR3 bases: TGTGCCAGCAGTTACGGAGCCGGGGAGCTGTTTTTT. Its protein is CASSYGAGELFF.

This chain links TRBV7-6 with TRBJ1-1, with 7 bases lining up with TRBD1. The germline gives CDR1 SGHVS, CDR2 FNYEAQ. The CDR3 extends over 13 amino acids. J lost 5 bases, V lost 3 bases, and 3 bases had no gene match. The CDR3 spells CASSFTGVTEAFF. DNA for the CDR3: TGTGCCAGCAGCTTTACAGGGGTTACTGAAGCTTTCTTT.

Only one count was recorded for this clone. The V gene is TRBV15, the J gene TRBJ1-3; D uncertain. Germline loops: CDR1 LNHNV, CDR2 YYDKDF (reference sequence). V was trimmed by 5 bases and J by 4 bases, leaving 12 bases between them. The CDR3 loop spans 14 amino acids. CDR3 nucleotides: TGTGCCACCAGCTCCCCCCTGTCCGGAAACACCATATATTTT. This gives the protein CATSSPLSGNTIYF.

The CDR3 DNA sequence: TGTGCCAGCAGCCCCGGGACAGGGGTCGAGACCCAGTACTTC. Translated, it gives CASSPGTGVETQYF. The chain uses TRBV11-2 and TRBJ2-5, with 10 bases matching TRBD1. CDR3 length: 14 residues. Germline lookup yields CDR1 SGHAT and CDR2 FQNNGV. Trimming cost V 5 bases and J 5 bases; bases outside gene matches: 5.